The 3 T cell receptor beta chains in this list originate from one sample, sequenced in a study of cytomegalovirus exposure and HLA in healthy donors. The PCR was carried out with 60 Vbeta primers and 13 Jbeta primers. Only in-frame clones appear in the TCRdb table, and some are missing; sequencing was by immunoSEQ multiplex PCR. This sample carries more than 85,000 clones, around 75% of them seen once, and the ten largest clones take roughly 14%. The sequenced sample consisted of PBMCs. These receptors originate from a male donor in good health and CMV-seropositive.

V usage is TRBV7-8 and J usage is TRBJ2-1; 10 nucleotides match TRBD1. Per the germline V gene, CDR1 is SGHVS and CDR2 is FQNEAQ. This CDR3 region has 19 residues. With 0 bases clipped from V and 1 base from J, the junction kept 9 bases outside the gene matches. CDR3 residues: CASSLARTGGTGSYNEQFF. The CDR3 nucleotides are TGTGCCAGCAGCTTAGCGAGGACAGGGGGAACTGGGTCCTACAATGAGCAGTTCTTC.

This clone was counted a single time. This sequence joins TRBV4-1 and TRBJ2-7; 7 bases match TRBD1. V trimming: 2 bases; J trimming: 2 bases; junction bases outside the gene matches: 12. In germline, CDR1 is MGHRA, CDR2 YSYEKL. The CDR3 runs 17 residues. The chain's CDR3 is CASSQLLNPGTAYEQYF. CDR3 DNA: TGCGCCAGCAGCCAACTCCTCAACCCTGGGACAGCCTACGAGCAGTACTTC.

The chain uses TRBV6-1 and TRBJ2-5; TRBD2 agrees at 10 bases. The CDR3 is made up of 15 amino acids. Germline loops: CDR1 MNHNS, CDR2 SASEGT. Unmatched junction bases numbered 2, after V lost 1 base and J lost 3 bases. The CDR3 here is CASSEEGLAKETQYF. For the CDR3, the DNA is TGTGCCAGCAGTGAAGAGGGACTAGCGAAAGAGACCCAGTACTTC.